The 10 T cell receptor beta chains below all came from one sample that was sequenced in a study of identical twins. TCRdb reprocessed the 5' RACE reads with MiXCR, giving one entry per CDR3 protein. This table has 600,000 to 700,000 distinct CDR3 sequences, less than 25% appearing once. These data were also filed under a second study, of T cells expressing NK-cell markers.

Specimen: PBMCs. These receptors were obtained from a woman in her late teens or twenties in good health.

There are a few counts of this clonotype. The rearrangement links TRBV12-3 or TRBV12-4 to TRBJ2-7; 13 bases agree with TRBD2. The CDR3 spans 16 residues. V lost 5 bases to trimming and J lost 2 bases; unmatched junction nucleotides: 6. The chain's CDR3 is CASSLGTSGTPYEQYF. The CDR3 bases are TGTGCCAGCAGTCTCGGGACTAGCGGGACCCCCTACGAGCAGTACTTC.

In this sample, this clonotype turned up many times. V gene TRBV12-3 or TRBV12-4 combines with J gene TRBJ2-7; 11 nucleotides agree with TRBD2. This CDR3 is 15 amino acids long. Trimming removed 3 bases from V and 3 bases from J; junction bases left unmatched: 4. CDR3 loop: CASSFLAGGSYEQYF. The CDR3 DNA reads TGTGCCAGCAGTTTTTTAGCGGGGGGGAGCTACGAGCAGTACTTC.

The table lists this clonotype with a few counts. The gene calls are TRBV12-3 or TRBV12-4 and TRBJ2-1; 7 bases are a match to TRBD2. Germline trimming cut 3 bases from V and 8 bases from J; bases unmatched to any gene: 7. The CDR3 loop spans 14 amino acids. The CDR3 loop is CASSFLRGRDEQFF. In DNA form, the CDR3 reads TGTGCCAGCAGTTTCCTGCGGGGGAGAGATGAGCAGTTCTTC.

This chain links TRBV7-8 with TRBJ2-5; 9 bases are a match to TRBD1. CDR3 length: 16 amino acids. In germline, CDR1 is SGHVS, CDR2 FQNEAQ. Trimming took 5 bases from V and 3 from J; bases not matched to a gene: 10. The CDR3 reads CASSRLDGQGKETQYF. CDR3 DNA sequence: TGTGCCAGCAGCCGACTCGACGGACAGGGGAAAGAGACCCAGTACTTC.

The chain joins TRBV7-2 to TRBJ2-7; 9 positions match TRBD2. Losses at the gene ends were 6 bases for V and 0 bases for J; bases not matched to a gene: 6. Germline V lookup: CDR1 SGHTA, CDR2 FQGNSA. The CDR3 is 15 residues long. The CDR3 spells CASRRLAGYSYEQYF. The CDR3 DNA reads as TGTGCCAGCAGGCGTCTAGCGGGGTACTCCTACGAGCAGTACTTC.

This clonotype was detected a few times. CDR3 in amino acids: CASSVSGGSSYNEQFF. CDR3 bases: TGTGCCAGCAGCGTTAGCGGCGGGAGCTCCTACAATGAGCAGTTCTTC. The genes are TRBV9 and TRBJ2-1, with 7 bases aligning to TRBD2. V lost 2 bases to trimming and J lost 0 bases; unmatched junction nucleotides: 5. CDR1 SGDLS and CDR2 YYNGEE come from the germline V gene. This CDR3 has 16 amino acids.

V and J are TRBV12-3 or TRBV12-4 and TRBJ1-2; D uncertain. The V and J ends lost 7 bases and 7 bases respectively, with 13 bases between them. This CDR3 contains 12 residues. The CDR3 reads CASTRHPLGYTF. In DNA form, the CDR3 reads TGTGCCAGCACGCGACATCCACTTGGCTACACCTTC.

The chain links TRBV6-2 or TRBV6-3 to TRBJ2-7; 9 nucleotides match TRBD1. CDR1 and CDR2 from the germline V gene are MNHEY and SVGEGT. The CDR3 has 15 amino acids. The ends lost 8 bases at V and 9 bases at J; junction bases unmatched: 17. The CDR3 region has the DNA TGTGCCAGCGCACGCCGGGACAGGGAAAGATTACGGCAGTACTTC. Translation gives CASARRDRERLRQYF.

The chain combines TRBV7-9 with TRBJ2-3; possible D gene TRBD1, 5 bases. V was shortened by 5 bases and J by 3 bases, with 12 bases between the two germline ends. This CDR3 is built from 14 residues. CDR1 SEHNR and CDR2 FQNEAQ come from the germline V gene (reference sequence). CDR3 nucleotide sequence: TGTGCCAGCAGCCCCTGGGGCCGTACAGATACGCAGTATTTT. It encodes CASSPWGRTDTQYF.

This chain uses TRBV29-1 with TRBJ1-5; 7 bases fit TRBD1. Trimming took 7 bases from V and 5 from J; bases not matched to a gene: 5. This CDR3 has 12 residues. CDR1 is SQVTM and CDR2 is ANQGSEA in the germline V gene. In DNA form, the CDR3 reads TGCAGCGGACAGGGAGTCTATCAGCCCCAGCATTTT. Its translation: CSGQGVYQPQHF.